The clone carrying this T cell receptor beta chain was seen a handful of times. Using immunoSEQ multiplex PCR, the repertoire was profiled, and TCRdb retains in-frame clones only, with some absent. Seen here are 160,000 or so clones, roughly 84% observed once, and the top ten hold roughly a tenth. These data come from a study of cytomegalovirus exposure and HLA in healthy donors. Germline V gives CDR1 MGHDK, CDR2 SYGVNS. The CDR3 sequence is 11 residues long. V dropped 2 bases and J dropped 6 bases, with 4 bases sitting between them. The sequence came from a man aged 25-40 years in good health and CMV-seropositive. The gene calls are TRBV25-1 and TRBJ1-2; D unclear. Sequencing was carried out using PBMCs. The CDR3 loop is CASSEVDGYTF. CDR3 nucleotides: TGTGCCAGCAGTGAAGTCGATGGCTACACCTTC.